The 15 T cell receptor beta chains below were found in one sample sequenced in a study of T cells in localized non-small cell lung cancer. The table came from immunoSEQ multiplex PCR; TCRdb's copy has only in-frame clones and leaves some out. The sample records over a thousand clones, about 25% being singletons. This specimen consisted of normal lung tissue next to the tumor, obtained before any cancer treatment. The origin of the receptors is a male donor older than 55 with stage II squamous cell lung carcinoma.

The genes are TRBV30 and TRBJ2-1; TRBD1 is a possible D gene (5 bases). The V end lost 0 bases, the J end lost 8 bases, and 5 bases lay between the germline ends. CDR1 and CDR2 from the germline V gene are GTSNPN and SVGIG (reference sequence). CDR3 length: 11 residues. Written as DNA, the CDR3 is TGTGCCTGGAGTGTACAGGATGAGCAGTTCTTC. As protein: CAWSVQDEQFF. The full variable domain, completed using reference TRBV30 and TRBJ2-1, is SQTIHQWPATLVQPVGSPLSLECTVEGTSNPNLYWYRQAAGRGLQLLFYSVGIGQISSEVPQNLSASRPQDRQFILSSKKLLLSDSGFYLCAWSVQDEQFFGPGTRLTVL.

The DNA of the CDR3 is TGTGCCAGCTCACTGGGGCAGGGAAGCTCCTACGAGCAGTACTTC. As protein: CASSLGQGSSYEQYF. The chain links TRBV18 to TRBJ2-7; D might be TRBD1 (5 bases). Germline V CDR1 and CDR2: KGHSH, LQKENI. The V end lost 4 bases, the J end lost 0 bases, and 13 bases lay between the germline ends. The length of the CDR3 is 15 residues.

The sample holds a few counts of this clone. One base lacks a clear read or is ambiguous, giving the residue X. The J gene is TRBJ1-1, the V gene TRBV11-3; TRBD1 aligns across 9 bases. CDR1 and CDR2 from the germline V gene are SGHNT and YENEEA. The CDR3 length is 15 residues. V shed 4 bases, J shed 0 bases, and the junction held 3 bases outside the gene matches. Here the CDR3 reads CASSYGTGXNTEAFF. Written as DNA, the CDR3 is TGTGCCAGCAGCTACGGGACAGGGWTGAACACTGAAGCTTTCTTT.

This clone was picked up a small number of times. V gene TRBV11-3 combines with J gene TRBJ2-7; 7 nucleotides line up with TRBD1. The length of the CDR3 is 14 residues. V trimming: 3 bases; J trimming: 0 bases; junction bases outside the gene matches: 2. Per the germline V gene, CDR1 is SGHNT and CDR2 is YENEEA. CDR3 in amino acids: CASSLTGTSYEQYF. The CDR3 DNA is TGTGCCAGCAGCTTGACAGGGACCTCCTACGAGCAGTACTTC.

The table lists this clone with a few counts. V and J are TRBV6-8 and TRBJ1-2; D perhaps matches TRBD1 (5 bases). Germline CDR1 MNHGY, CDR2 SAAAGT. There are 14 residues in the CDR3. The ends were cut back, 8 bases at V and 6 bases at J, with 19 bases in the middle. CDR3 amino acids: CASWGRQGADGYTF. The CDR3 bases are TGTGCCAGCTGGGGGAGGCAAGGAGCGGATGGCTACACCTTC.

This clone showed up just once. The genes are TRBV19 and TRBJ1-1; 12 positions agree with TRBD1. The length of the CDR3 is 17 residues. CDR1 is LNHDA and CDR2 is SQIVND in the germline V gene (reference sequence). Losses at the gene ends were 3 bases for V and 1 base for J; bases not matched to a gene: 6. The CDR3 DNA sequence: TGTGCCAGTAGTATCGGGGGGACAGGGGGCAGGAACACTGAAGCTTTCTTT. Translating it yields CASSIGGTGGRNTEAFF.

This clone was observed a handful of times. The chain has TRBV6-8 and TRBJ2-5, with D hard to call. From germline, CDR1 is MNHGY and CDR2 SAAAGT. The CDR3 spans 15 residues. V shed 5 bases and J shed 4 bases, with 17 bases lying between them. Written as DNA, the CDR3 is TGTGCCAGCAGTAGGCACCAAACTTTGGGAGAGACCCAGTACTTC. Its translation: CASSRHQTLGETQYF.

In this sample, this clone is large. J is TRBJ1-5 and V is TRBV19; D is ambiguous. This CDR3 contains 13 residues. Deletions cut 6 bases from V and 6 bases from J, with 12 bases between. CDR1 is LNHDA and CDR2 is SQIVND in the germline V gene (reference sequence). CDR3 in amino acids: CASSLISGQPQHF. Written as DNA, the CDR3 is TGTGCCAGTAGCCTAATTAGTGGTCAGCCCCAGCATTTT.

This clone has a handful of counts. The J gene is TRBJ2-3, the V gene TRBV28; 10 nucleotides match TRBD2. CDR1 is MDHEN and CDR2 is SYDVKM in the germline V gene. The V segment lost 4 bases and the J segment 4 bases; nucleotides outside the gene matches: 5. This CDR3 spans 15 amino acids. CDR3 loop: CASSYQRGGADTQYF. The CDR3 nucleotides are TGTGCCAGCAGTTACCAGCGGGGGGGAGCAGATACGCAGTATTTT.

The CDR3 protein is CASSLVPAPDGELFF. CDR3 sequence (DNA): TGCGCCAGCAGCTTGGTTCCAGCGCCGGACGGGGAGCTGTTTTTT. The V gene is TRBV5-1, the J gene TRBJ2-2; D is uncertain. The V gene's germline CDR1 is SGHRS and CDR2 YFSETQ. The CDR3 spans 15 residues. Trimming pared 0 bases from V and 7 bases from J, leaving 13 bases between.

The V and J genes are TRBV18 and TRBJ2-7; 10 nucleotides line up with TRBD1. V gave up 3 bases and J gave up 5 bases; unmatched junction bases: 4. CDR3 length: 14 amino acids. Germline V gene lookup returns CDR1 KGHSH and CDR2 LQKENI. DNA for the CDR3: TGTGCCAGCTCACCTGTAGACAGGGGGCACGAGCAGTACTTC. Amino acids: CASSPVDRGHEQYF.

The rearrangement uses TRBV28 and TRBJ2-5; weak D call: TRBD2 (5 bases). The V gene lost 6 bases and the J gene lost 4 bases, with 18 bases spanning the gap. This CDR3 has 15 amino acids. Germline CDR1 is MDHEN and CDR2 is SYDVKM. The CDR3 DNA is TGTGCCAGCAGAGTTGGAGGCCTAGCAAGAGAGACCCAGTACTTC. Translated: CASRVGGLARETQYF. Full variable domain (rest looked up from reference TRBV28 and TRBJ2-5): DVKVTQSSRYLVKRTGEKVFLECVQDMDHENMFWYRQDPGLGLRLIYFSYDVKMKEKGDIPEGYSVSREKKERFSLILESASTNQTSMYLCASRVGGLARETQYFGPGTRLLVL.

In this sample, this clone turned up a few times. V and J are TRBV11-3 and TRBJ1-2, with D possibly matching TRBD1 (5 bases). CDR1 and CDR2 (germline): SGHNT, YENEEA. Trimming left V 1 base short and J 6 bases short, with 15 bases between. The CDR3 runs to 15 residues. The chain's CDR3 is CASSLGGSLHNGYTF. CDR3 DNA: TGTGCCAGCAGCTTAGGGGGGTCCCTTCATAATGGCTACACCTTC.

The CDR3 DNA reads TGTGCCAGCAGCGTCTGGACAGGGACCGGGGCCAACGTCCTGACTTTC. It codes for CASSVWTGTGANVLTF. The chain uses TRBV9 and TRBJ2-6; TRBD1 aligns across 8 bases. Germline CDR1 reads SGDLS; CDR2 reads YYNGEE. The CDR3 contains 16 residues. J gave up 4 bases and V 2 bases, and 5 bases lay outside the gene matches.

The chain couples TRBV18 to TRBJ1-2; a weak D match, TRBD1 (6 bases). Germline assignment: CDR1 KGHSH and CDR2 LQKENI. The CDR3 is made up of 13 amino acids. Trimming shortened V by 1 base and J by 6 bases, and 9 bases separated the two germline ends. In DNA, the CDR3 is TGTGCCAGCTCACCACAGGGGGAGGATGGCTACACCTTC. Amino acids: CASSPQGEDGYTF. The full variable domain, rest sourced from reference TRBV18 and TRBJ1-2, is NAGVMQNPRHLVRRRGQEARLRCSPMKGHSHVYWYRQLPEEGLKFMVYLQKENIIDESGMPKERFSAEFPKEGPSILRIQQVVRGDSAAYFCASSPQGEDGYTFGSGTRLTVV.